Sequencing of this T cell receptor beta chain was carried out in a study of cytomegalovirus exposure and HLA in healthy donors. Primers for the PCR totalled 60 Vbeta and 13 Jbeta. Profiling relied on immunoSEQ multiplex PCR, and the TCRdb table lists in-frame clones only, not all of them. The profile shows around 300,000 clones, more than 55% of them singletons. The length of the CDR3 is 15 residues. V trimming: 5 bases; J trimming: 5 bases; junction bases outside the gene matches: 6. Germline V gene sequence: CDR1 SGHAT, CDR2 FQNNGV. Sequences were obtained from PBMCs. The genes are TRBV11-2 and TRBJ2-2; TRBD2 aligns across 9 bases. The receptor was isolated from a female donor in good health and CMV-seronegative. CDR3 protein: CASSPRAGGTGELFF. The CDR3 region has the DNA TGTGCCAGCAGCCCGAGGGCGGGGGGGACCGGGGAGCTGTTTTTT.